This TCR beta chain was captured by sequencing in a study of T cell responses to AZD1222 COVID-19 vaccine. General observations from the study: Targeting of unmutated variant regions was reportedly seen in nearly half of spike-specific TCRs.

The data were produced by immunoSEQ multiplex PCR, yet TCRdb's version contains in-frame clones alone and is incomplete. The table has tens of thousands of clones, about 92% seen once. With regard to this clone: Its antigen remains unknown. Other DNA sequences in the sample encode the same CDR3.

J lost 4 bases, V lost 6 bases, and 6 bases had no gene match. CDR1 is LGHDT and CDR2 is YNNKEL in the germline V gene (reference sequence). The CDR3 runs to 14 residues. This sequence originates from an adult in good health. Sample: peripheral blood, taken on day 0 of AZD1222 vaccination. V usage is TRBV3-1 (or the pseudogene TRBV3-2) and J usage is TRBJ1-1; TRBD1 agrees at 9 bases. CDR3 in DNA: TGTGCCAGCAGTCCCGGGACAGGGAGCACTGAAGCTTTCTTT. It specifies CASSPGTGSTEAFF.